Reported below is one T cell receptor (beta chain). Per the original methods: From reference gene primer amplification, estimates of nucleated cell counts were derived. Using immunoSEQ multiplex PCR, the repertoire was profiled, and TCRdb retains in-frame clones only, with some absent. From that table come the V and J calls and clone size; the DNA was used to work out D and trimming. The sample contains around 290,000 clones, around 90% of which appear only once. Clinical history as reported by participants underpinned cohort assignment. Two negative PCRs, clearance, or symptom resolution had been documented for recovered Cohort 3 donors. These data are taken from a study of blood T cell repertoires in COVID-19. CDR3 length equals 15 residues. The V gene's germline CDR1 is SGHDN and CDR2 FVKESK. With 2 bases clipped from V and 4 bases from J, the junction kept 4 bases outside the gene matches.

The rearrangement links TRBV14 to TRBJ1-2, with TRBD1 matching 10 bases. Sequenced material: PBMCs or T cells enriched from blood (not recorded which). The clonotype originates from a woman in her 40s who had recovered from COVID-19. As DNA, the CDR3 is TGTGCCAGCAGCCAACAGACAGGGGGCGGCTATGGCTACACCTTC. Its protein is CASSQQTGGGYGYTF.